Sequencing of this T cell receptor beta chain was carried out in a study of CD8 T cells in ankylosing spondylitis. Findings of the study overall: Among TCR beta sequences, a motif of roughly 8 highly homologous variants appeared characteristic of ankylosing spondylitis blood.

In germline, CDR1 is MNHNS, CDR2 SASEGT. V was cut by 6 bases and J by 8 bases, with 14 bases left in between. The CDR3 runs 12 residues. As to this clonotype: The antigen is undetermined.

For TCR beta, libraries came from quantitative 5'-RACE with molecular barcodes. One entry per CDR3 protein results from TCRdb running MiXCR on the 5' RACE reads. The sample includes under 300,000 distinct CDR3 sequences, roughly 10% of them seen just once. The clonotype originates from a male donor with ankylosing spondylitis or in good health (not recorded which). This chain uses TRBV6-1 with TRBJ2-7; D might be TRBD2 (5 bases). Input material: blood, either unsorted or a sorted T cell fraction (not recorded which). The CDR3 sequence is CASRVTGYQQYF. DNA of the CDR3: TGTGCCAGCAGGGTTACGGGATACCAGCAGTACTTC.